This T cell receptor (beta chain) comes out of a study of T cells in Graves' hyperthyroidism and ophthalmopathy. Study details: Any treatment followed the collection of peripheral blood at initial diagnosis.

Study observations and caveats: In the blood, most expanded thyroid clonotypes above 0.001 appeared as well.

RNA transcripts gave rise to amplified TCR beta CDR3 regions. TCR CDR3 underwent first-round RT-PCR with the HTBI primer set. TCRdb used MiXCR to reprocess the multiplex PCR reads, holding one entry per CDR3 protein. The top ten hold roughly 29% of the sample, which has about 520,000 distinct CDR3 sequences, 20% to 25% seen once. In this sample, this clonotype turned up many times. Its cognate antigen is unknown. This clonotype originated in a man aged 18 to 30 with Graves' hyperthyroidism. The sample comprised blood.

The chain's CDR3 is CSGGGNTGELFF. CDR3 coding DNA: TGCAGCGGTGGGGGGAACACCGGGGAGCTGTTTTTT. The chain has TRBV29-1 and TRBJ2-2, with D perhaps matching TRBD1 or TRBD2 (5 bases each). V lost 7 bases, J lost 1 base, and 7 bases lay in between. Germline-derived CDR1 and CDR2 are SQVTM and ANQGSEA. The CDR3 totals 12 residues.